This TCR beta chain was profiled in a study of shared clonotypes between healthy human individuals. Deletions cut 3 bases from V and 5 bases from J, with 8 bases between. CDR1 and CDR2 from the germline V gene are MDHEN and SYDVKM. The CDR3 is made up of 13 amino acids. Sequenced by immunoSEQ multiplex PCR; TCRdb stores in-frame clones only, minus some. The sample holds about 590,000 clones, 95% to 96% seen once. The naive CD8 subset, CD45RO-negative cells positively selected for CCR7, excluded terminally differentiated effector memory CD45RA+ cells. Sequencing used naive CD8+ T cells sorted from blood. The sequence was obtained from a woman aged 25-40 years in good health. The chain recombines TRBV28 with TRBJ2-1; no clear D gene. This CDR3 is CASSFSADNEQFF. CDR3 DNA: TGTGCCAGCAGTTTCAGCGCCGACAATGAGCAGTTCTTC.